These 9 T cell receptor beta chains share one sample of origin, sequenced in a study of OX40 agonist ivuxolimab in advanced cancers. Sequencing was performed with immunoSEQ multiplex PCR; in TCRdb, only in-frame clones are kept and a portion is missing. The table lists approximately 58,000 clones, 75% to 85% of them singletons. Sequencing was performed on CD4+ or CD8+ T cells sorted from blood, taken in a trial of the OX40 agonist ivuxolimab. Receptors originate from an adult with an advanced solid tumor such as melanoma, head and neck, liver or kidney cancer.

The CDR3 nucleotides read TGTGCCAGTAGTATAGATCGAGGAGACATCCCCACCCCTAACTATGGCTACACCTTC. It translates to CASSIDRGDIPTPNYGYTF. The chain links TRBV19 to TRBJ1-2; D not certain. The V and J ends lost 0 bases and 0 bases respectively, with 20 bases between them. Germline assignment: CDR1 LNHDA and CDR2 SQIVND (reference sequence). There are 19 residues in the CDR3.

The CDR3, as DNA: TGTGCCAGCAGTGTAAGGACAGGCCTAGGAGATACGCAGTATTTT. Translating it yields CASSVRTGLGDTQYF. The chain combines TRBV6-4 with TRBJ2-3; 7 bases map to TRBD1. CDR1 MRHNA and CDR2 SNTAGT come from the germline V gene. The CDR3 contains 15 residues. J lost 5 bases, V lost 4 bases, and 9 bases had no gene match.

The chain uses TRBV6-5 and TRBJ2-5, with D tentatively TRBD2 (5 bases). There are 16 residues in the CDR3. The V and J ends lost 2 bases and 0 bases respectively, with 13 bases between them. The germline V gene encodes CDR1 MNHEY and CDR2 SVGAGI. The DNA for the CDR3 is TGTGCCAGCAGTTACCGCCTTGGGGAGTACCAAGAGACCCAGTACTTC. Translating gives CASSYRLGEYQETQYF.

The genes are TRBV5-1 and TRBJ2-1; 10 positions agree with TRBD2. The V and J ends lost 0 bases and 6 bases, in that order; junction bases with no gene match: 6. Germline V gene lookup returns CDR1 SGHRS and CDR2 YFSETQ. This CDR3 comprises 16 residues. The CDR3 coding sequence is TGCGCCAGCAGCTTGGGTGCTAGCGGGAGATTCAATGAGCAGTTCTTC. Translation: CASSLGASGRFNEQFF.

This rearrangement joins TRBV19 to TRBJ2-4; TRBD2 is a possible D gene (5 bases). Germline-derived CDR1 and CDR2 are LNHDA and SQIVND (reference sequence). CDR3 size: 13 residues. Between the trimmed V and J ends, which lost 1 base and 4 bases, there was a span of 5 bases. CDR3 sequence reads: CASSIGGKNIQYF. The CDR3 region has the DNA TGTGCCAGTAGTATAGGCGGGAAAAACATTCAGTACTTC. The whole variable domain, remainder taken from reference TRBV19 and TRBJ2-4, is DGGITQSPKYLFRKEGQNVTLSCEQNLNHDAMYWYRQDPGQGLRLIYYSQIVNDFQKGDIAEGYSVSREKKESFPLTVTSAQKNPTAFYLCASSIGGKNIQYFGAGTRLSVL.

The rearrangement joins TRBV5-4 to TRBJ2-7; D not resolved. Trimming cost V 0 bases and J 3 bases, with 10 bases left between them. The CDR3 sequence is 14 residues long. Germline V gives CDR1 SGHNT, CDR2 YYREEE (reference sequence). DNA of the CDR3: TGTGCCAGCAGCTTGGGCCAGCAACACTACGAGCAGTACTTC. Its protein product is CASSLGQQHYEQYF.

The chain is built from TRBV10-2 and TRBJ2-1, with TRBD2 matching 7 bases. The CDR3 totals 14 residues. Unmatched junction bases numbered 5, after V lost 5 bases and J lost 4 bases. CDR1 and CDR2 from the germline V gene are WSHSY and SAAADI. The CDR3 nucleotides are TGCGCCAGCAGTTTGACTAGCTTATACAATGAGCAGTTCTTC. Translation: CASSLTSLYNEQFF.

The J gene is TRBJ1-5, the V gene TRBV27; 7 nucleotides line up with TRBD1. The junction had 13 bases not matched to a gene; V was cut back by 2 bases and J by 0 bases. This CDR3 spans 19 amino acids. Germline V gene data show CDR1 as MNHEY and CDR2 as SMNVEV (reference sequence). The CDR3 spells CASSLPTPRTGYSNQPQHF. DNA of the CDR3: TGTGCCAGCAGTTTACCCACTCCGAGGACAGGTTATAGCAATCAGCCCCAGCATTTT.

The chain couples TRBV9 to TRBJ1-2; possible D gene TRBD1, 6 bases. CDR3 size: 14 residues. Trimming pared 4 bases from V and 4 bases from J, leaving 14 bases between. Germline assignment: CDR1 SGDLS and CDR2 YYNGEE. Here the CDR3 DNA reads TGTGCCAGCAGCCCAGGACAGCAGAGCTATGGCTACACCTTC. As protein: CASSPGQQSYGYTF.